The entry below gives a single T cell receptor beta chain sequence along with its context. What antigen it recognizes has not been identified. Base quality data are lacking; no much larger clone is found one base away. Clipping removes 6 bases from V and 3 bases from J, with 4 as the unmatched junction base count. There are 15 amino acids in the CDR3, from cysteine to phenylalanine inclusive. Only CDR3 DNA remains: 45 bases, in frame from the first base. CDR1 and CDR2 are read off the germline V gene as SQVTM and ANQGSEA. Library construction relied on the immunoSEQ multiplex PCR assay. TCRdb carries this immuneACCESS record with in-frame sequences only. Its versions omit some clonotypes, under half of them owing to an unresolved V gene in the studies checked, with the rest unexplained. A total of 100,000 or so clones appear in this sample, 94% of them only once. The ten largest clones represent roughly 0.9% of the sample.

These data are taken from a study of T cell changes during pregnancy in multiple sclerosis (dated by TCRdb to between 2018 and 2020). For the wider study: The study examined how the T cell repertoire changed over the course of pregnancy in women with multiple sclerosis.

The chain was built from TRBV29-1 and TRBJ2-1; TRBD2 lines up with 14 middle nucleotides. Here the sequenced sample was peripheral blood, taken before pregnancy. The clonotype originates from a female donor with multiple sclerosis, enrolled in a pregnancy study. This receptor has the CDR3 CSVGTSGSFYNEQFF. The DNA is as follows: TGCAGCGTGGGGACTAGCGGGAGTTTCTACAATGAGCAGTTCTTC.